The 14 T cell receptor beta chains below come from one sample, sequenced in a study of cytomegalovirus exposure and HLA in healthy donors. A multiplex PCR was run with 60 Vbeta primers and 13 Jbeta primers. Assay used: immunoSEQ multiplex PCR; TCRdb lists only in-frame clones, some missing. This listing includes more than 45,000 clones. The sequencing sample was made of PBMCs. These receptors were obtained from a woman younger than 45 in good health and CMV-seropositive.

V is TRBV28 and J is TRBJ2-5; 9 nucleotides align to TRBD2. The V gene end was trimmed by 3 bases and the J gene end by 4 bases; junction bases not matched to a gene: 6. Looked up from germline, CDR1 is MDHEN and CDR2 is SYDVKM. The CDR3 has 15 amino acids. The CDR3 sequence: CASSFGGGAGETQYF. CDR3 nucleotide sequence: TGTGCCAGCAGTTTCGGCGGGGGGGCCGGAGAGACCCAGTACTTC.

The rearrangement joins TRBV25-1 to TRBJ1-5; D might be TRBD1 (5 bases). CDR1 is MGHDK, CDR2 SYGVNS, per germline. The CDR3 has 15 residues. V lost 2 bases to trimming and J lost 4 bases, with 12 bases between them. The CDR3 coding sequence is TGTGCCAGCAGTGAAGCAGGGTTTGGAAATCAGCCCCAGCATTTT. It codes for CASSEAGFGNQPQHF.

This rearrangement joins TRBV19 to TRBJ2-2, with TRBD1 as a possible D gene (5 bases). This CDR3 is 14 amino acids long. The V and J ends lost 3 bases and 3 bases respectively, with 8 bases between them. The germline gives CDR1 LNHDA, CDR2 SQIVND (reference sequence). The CDR3 coding sequence is TGTGCCAGTAGTATCCGCAGGGACACCGGGGAGCTGTTTTTT. This encodes CASSIRRDTGELFF. The full variable domain, completed using reference TRBV19 and TRBJ2-2, is DGGITQSPKYLFRKEGQNVTLSCEQNLNHDAMYWYRQDPGQGLRLIYYSQIVNDFQKGDIAEGYSVSREKKESFPLTVTSAQKNPTAFYLCASSIRRDTGELFFGEGSRLTVL.

The V and J genes are TRBV4-1 and TRBJ1-2; D gene uncertain. In germline, CDR1 is MGHRA, CDR2 YSYEKL. Trimming removed 0 bases at V and 3 bases at J, with 14 bases between. The CDR3 has 16 residues. CDR3 sequence reads: CASSQDTLLGHYGYTF. The CDR3 region has the DNA TGCGCCAGCAGCCAAGATACGTTGTTGGGCCACTATGGCTACACCTTC.

The chain recombines TRBV27 with TRBJ1-5, with a weak D call TRBD1 (5 bases). Germline V gives CDR1 MNHEY, CDR2 SMNVEV (reference sequence). The length of the CDR3 is 14 residues. The V and J ends lost 6 bases and 4 bases respectively, with 13 bases between them. CDR3 sequence: CASSPPGGNQPQHF. DNA for the CDR3: TGTGCCAGCAGCCCCCCCGGGGGAAATCAGCCCCAGCATTTT.

V gene TRBV27 combines with J gene TRBJ1-5; D unclear. This CDR3 is 15 amino acids long. Deletions cut 5 bases from V and 5 bases from J, with 16 bases between. CDR1 and CDR2 (germline): MNHEY, SMNVEV (reference sequence). This CDR3 reads CASSPPGVRDQPQHF. CDR3 DNA sequence: TGTGCCAGCAGTCCTCCGGGAGTAAGGGATCAGCCCCAGCATTTT.

The rearrangement joins TRBV5-4 to TRBJ2-7, with 10 bases matching TRBD2. The germline V gene encodes CDR1 SGHNT and CDR2 YYREEE (reference sequence). CDR3 length: 14 amino acids. Trimming took 4 bases from V and 3 from J; bases not matched to a gene: 4. CDR3 bases: TGTGCCAGCAGCAGCGGGAGGGGGGGCTACGAGCAGTACTTC. It specifies CASSSGRGGYEQYF. Supplemented by reference TRBV5-4 and TRBJ2-7, the full variable domain reads ETGVTQSPTHLIKTRGQQVTLRCSSQSGHNTVSWYQQALGQGPQFIFQYYREEENGRGNFPPRFSGLQFPNYSSELNVNALELDDSALYLCASSSGRGGYEQYFGPGTRLTVT.

The J gene is TRBJ1-6, the V gene TRBV2; 8 positions agree with TRBD1. V lost 0 bases and J lost 7; bases outside the gene matches: 2. Looked up from germline, CDR1 is SNHLY and CDR2 is FYNNEI. The CDR3 runs to 15 residues. CDR3 amino acids: CASSEAGQVNSPLHF. The CDR3 nucleotides are TGTGCCAGCAGTGAAGCGGGACAGGTCAATTCACCCCTCCACTTT.

The chain couples TRBV9 to TRBJ2-2; D might be TRBD2 (6 bases). The CDR3 spans 14 residues. Per the germline V gene, CDR1 is SGDLS and CDR2 is YYNGEE. The V end was cut by 7 bases, the J end by 0 bases, with 10 bases between. The CDR3 DNA reads as TGTGCCAGCGGACGGGGGTCGAACACCGGGGAGCTGTTTTTT. It yields the protein CASGRGSNTGELFF.

V and J are TRBV29-1 and TRBJ2-3, with 7 bases aligning to TRBD1. Germline-derived CDR1 and CDR2 are SQVTM and ANQGSEA. There are 16 residues in the CDR3. V lost 5 bases and J lost 0; bases outside the gene matches: 11. CDR3: CSVRDRQGGSTDTQYF. The CDR3 DNA follows: TGCAGCGTTCGGGACCGACAGGGTGGGAGCACAGATACGCAGTATTTT.

V is TRBV7-9 and J is TRBJ1-1; maybe TRBD1 (6 bases). CDR1 and CDR2 from the germline V gene are SEHNR and FQNEAQ (reference sequence). This CDR3 contains 14 residues. V lost 8 bases to trimming and J lost 1 base, with 14 bases between them. The CDR3 protein is CASRRTASNTEAFF. CDR3 nucleotides: TGTGCCAGCCGGAGGACAGCCTCGAACACTGAAGCTTTCTTT.

This chain uses TRBV9 with TRBJ2-7; 10 positions agree with TRBD1. The J segment lost 3 bases and the V segment lost 3 bases, leaving 6 bases of the junction unmatched. Germline V gene sequence: CDR1 SGDLS, CDR2 YYNGEE. This CDR3 spans 15 amino acids. The CDR3 DNA reads TGTGCCAGCAGCGAGGGACAGGGGAATGTCTACGAGCAGTACTTC. Translating it yields CASSEGQGNVYEQYF.

The chain has TRBV11-2 and TRBJ2-7; 10 bases fit TRBD1. The CDR3 contains 15 residues. Per the germline V gene, CDR1 is SGHAT and CDR2 is FQNNGV. V gave up 5 bases and J gave up 2 bases; unmatched junction bases: 6. CDR3: CASSHPGTGAYEQYF. In nucleotides, the CDR3 is TGTGCCAGCAGCCATCCCGGGACAGGGGCCTACGAGCAGTACTTC. Drawing the rest from reference TRBV11-2 and TRBJ2-7, the complete variable domain is EAGVAQSPRYKIIEKRQSVAFWCNPISGHATLYWYQQILGQGPKLLIQFQNNGVVDDSQLPKDRFSAERLKGVDSTLKIQPAKLEDSAVYLCASSHPGTGAYEQYFGPGTRLTVT.

This chain uses TRBV15 with TRBJ1-5; tentatively, D is TRBD1 (5 bases). CDR1 and CDR2 (germline): LNHNV, YYDKDF (reference sequence). The germline V and J ends were trimmed by 3 bases and 4 bases, with 16 bases remaining between them. The CDR3 runs to 16 residues. CDR3 region: CATSRTLGGPNQPQHF. As DNA, the CDR3 is TGTGCCACCAGCAGGACCCTCGGGGGACCTAATCAGCCCCAGCATTTT.